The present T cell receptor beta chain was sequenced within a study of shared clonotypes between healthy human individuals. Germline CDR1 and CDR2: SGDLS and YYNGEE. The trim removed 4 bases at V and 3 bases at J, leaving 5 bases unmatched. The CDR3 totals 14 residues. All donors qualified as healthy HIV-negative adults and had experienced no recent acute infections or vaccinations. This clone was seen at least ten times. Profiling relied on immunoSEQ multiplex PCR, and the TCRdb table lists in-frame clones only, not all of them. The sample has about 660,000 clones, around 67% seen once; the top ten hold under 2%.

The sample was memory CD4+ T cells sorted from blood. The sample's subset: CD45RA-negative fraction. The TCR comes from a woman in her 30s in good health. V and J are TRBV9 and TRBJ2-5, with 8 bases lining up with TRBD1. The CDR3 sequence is CASSPGQVEETQYF. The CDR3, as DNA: TGTGCCAGCAGCCCGGGACAGGTAGAAGAGACCCAGTACTTC. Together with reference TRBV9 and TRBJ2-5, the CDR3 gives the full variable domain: DSGVTQTPKHLITATGQRVTLRCSPRSGDLSVYWYQQSLDQGLQFLIQYYNGEERAKGNILERFSAQQFPDLHSELNLSSLELGDSALYFCASSPGQVEETQYFGPGTRLLVL.